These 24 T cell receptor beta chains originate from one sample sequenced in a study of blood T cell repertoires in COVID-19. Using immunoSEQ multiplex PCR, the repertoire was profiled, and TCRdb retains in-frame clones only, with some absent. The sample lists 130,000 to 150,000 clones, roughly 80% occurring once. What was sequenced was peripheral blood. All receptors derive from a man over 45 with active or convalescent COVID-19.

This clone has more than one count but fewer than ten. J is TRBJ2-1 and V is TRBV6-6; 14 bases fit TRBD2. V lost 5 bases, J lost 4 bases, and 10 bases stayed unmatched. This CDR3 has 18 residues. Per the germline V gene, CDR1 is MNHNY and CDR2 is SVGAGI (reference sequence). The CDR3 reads CASSPSGTSGSHYNEQFF. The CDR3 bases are TGTGCCAGCAGTCCGAGTGGGACTAGCGGGAGCCATTACAATGAGCAGTTCTTC.

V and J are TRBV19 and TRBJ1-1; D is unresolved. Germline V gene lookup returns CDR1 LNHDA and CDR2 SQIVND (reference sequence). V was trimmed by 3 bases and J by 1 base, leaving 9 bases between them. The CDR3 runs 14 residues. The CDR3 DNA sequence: TGTGCCAGTAGTATTTCAGGTCCGAACACTGAAGCTTTCTTT. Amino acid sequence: CASSISGPNTEAFF.

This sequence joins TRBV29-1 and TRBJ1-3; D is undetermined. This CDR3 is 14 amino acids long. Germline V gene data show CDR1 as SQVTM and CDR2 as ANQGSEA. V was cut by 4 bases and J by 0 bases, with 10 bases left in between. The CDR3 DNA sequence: TGCAGCGTTGCTGCCTCCAGCTCTGGAAACACCATATATTTT. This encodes CSVAASSSGNTIYF.

The CDR3 DNA sequence: TGTGCCAGTAGTATAGTTGGAGGGGGCTGGGATCAGCCCCAGCATTTT. This codes for CASSIVGGGWDQPQHF. The chain is built from TRBV19 and TRBJ1-5, with 7 nucleotides matching TRBD1. The CDR3 consists of 16 residues. The V and J ends lost 1 base and 5 bases, in that order; junction bases with no gene match: 8. Germline lookup yields CDR1 LNHDA and CDR2 SQIVND (reference sequence).

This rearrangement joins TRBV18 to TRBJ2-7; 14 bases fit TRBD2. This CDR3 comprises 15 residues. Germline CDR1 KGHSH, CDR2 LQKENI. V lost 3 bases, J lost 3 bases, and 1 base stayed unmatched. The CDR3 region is CASSPGTSGSYEQYF. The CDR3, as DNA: TGTGCCAGCTCACCCGGGACTAGCGGGAGCTACGAGCAGTACTTC.

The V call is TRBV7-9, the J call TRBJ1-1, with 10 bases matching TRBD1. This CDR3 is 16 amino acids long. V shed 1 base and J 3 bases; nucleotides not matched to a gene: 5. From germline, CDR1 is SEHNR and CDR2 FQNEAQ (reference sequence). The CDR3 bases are TGTGCCAGCAGCTTAGTTTTCGGGACAGGGGACACTGAAGCTTTCTTT. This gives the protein CASSLVFGTGDTEAFF.

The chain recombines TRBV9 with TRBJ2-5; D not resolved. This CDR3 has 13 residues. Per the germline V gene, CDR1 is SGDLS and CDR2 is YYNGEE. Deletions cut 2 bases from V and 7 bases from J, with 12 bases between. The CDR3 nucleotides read TGTGCCAGCAGCGTCCAGGCCGCCGGGACCCAGTACTTC. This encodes CASSVQAAGTQYF.

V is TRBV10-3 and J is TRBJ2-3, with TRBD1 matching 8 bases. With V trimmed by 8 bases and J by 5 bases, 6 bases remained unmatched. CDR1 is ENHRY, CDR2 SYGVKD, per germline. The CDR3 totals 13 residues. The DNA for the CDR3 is TGTGCCATCGGCGACAGGGGAAGAGATACGCAGTATTTT. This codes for CAIGDRGRDTQYF.

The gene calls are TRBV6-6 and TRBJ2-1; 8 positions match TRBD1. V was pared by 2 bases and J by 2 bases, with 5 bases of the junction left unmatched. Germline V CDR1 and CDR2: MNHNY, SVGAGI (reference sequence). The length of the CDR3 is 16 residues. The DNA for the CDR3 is TGTGCCAGCAGTTACGCCGGACAGGGCCCCTACAATGAGCAGTTCTTC. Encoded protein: CASSYAGQGPYNEQFF.

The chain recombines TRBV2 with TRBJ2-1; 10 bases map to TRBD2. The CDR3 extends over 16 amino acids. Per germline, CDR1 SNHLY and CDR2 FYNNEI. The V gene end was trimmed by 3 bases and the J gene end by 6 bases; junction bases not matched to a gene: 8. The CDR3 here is CASSERASGSLNEQFF. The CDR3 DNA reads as TGTGCCAGCAGTGAGAGGGCTAGCGGGAGCCTCAATGAGCAGTTCTTC.

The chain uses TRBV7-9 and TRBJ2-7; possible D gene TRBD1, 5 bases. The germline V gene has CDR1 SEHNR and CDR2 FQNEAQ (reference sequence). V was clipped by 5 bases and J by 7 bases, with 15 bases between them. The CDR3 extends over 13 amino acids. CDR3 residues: CASSTGPLKEQYF. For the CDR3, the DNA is TGTGCCAGCAGCACAGGACCCCTCAAGGAGCAGTACTTC.

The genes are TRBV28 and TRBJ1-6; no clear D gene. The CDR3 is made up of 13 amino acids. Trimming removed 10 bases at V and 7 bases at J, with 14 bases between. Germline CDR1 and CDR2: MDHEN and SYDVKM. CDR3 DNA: TGTGCCACCTATGACTTTAAGAATTCACCCCTCCACTTT. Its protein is CATYDFKNSPLHF.

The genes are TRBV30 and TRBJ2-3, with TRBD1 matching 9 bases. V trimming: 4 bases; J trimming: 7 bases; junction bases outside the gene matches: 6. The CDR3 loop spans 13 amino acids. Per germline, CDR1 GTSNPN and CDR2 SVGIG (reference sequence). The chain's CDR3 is CAWTGTGRNTQYF. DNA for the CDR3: TGTGCCTGGACCGGGACAGGGCGAAATACGCAGTATTTT.

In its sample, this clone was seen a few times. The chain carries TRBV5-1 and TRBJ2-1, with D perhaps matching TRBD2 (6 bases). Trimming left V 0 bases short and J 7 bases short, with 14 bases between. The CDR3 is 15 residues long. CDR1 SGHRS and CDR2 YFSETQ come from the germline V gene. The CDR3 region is CASSLGRGPLNEQFF. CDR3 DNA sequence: TGCGCCAGCAGCTTGGGGCGGGGCCCCTTAAATGAGCAGTTCTTC. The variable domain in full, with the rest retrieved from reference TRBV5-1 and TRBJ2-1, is KAGVTQTPRYLIKTRGQQVTLSCSPISGHRSVSWYQQTPGQGLQFLFEYFSETQRNKGNFPGRFSGRQFSNSRSEMNVSTLELGDSALYLCASSLGRGPLNEQFFGPGTRLTVL.

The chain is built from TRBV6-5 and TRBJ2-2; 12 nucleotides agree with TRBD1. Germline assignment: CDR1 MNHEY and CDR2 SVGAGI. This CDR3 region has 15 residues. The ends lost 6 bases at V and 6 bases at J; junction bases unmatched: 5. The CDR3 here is CASRPGQGASGELFF. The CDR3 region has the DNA TGTGCCAGCAGGCCGGGACAGGGGGCGTCCGGGGAGCTGTTTTTT.

The CDR3 here is CASSFGQSYEQYF. CDR3 DNA: TGTGCCAGCAGTTTCGGACAGTCCTACGAGCAGTACTTC. The rearrangement uses TRBV27 and TRBJ2-7; TRBD1 might be the D (6 bases). The CDR3 runs to 13 residues. Germline-derived CDR1 and CDR2 are MNHEY and SMNVEV (reference sequence). V was pared by 3 bases and J by 1 base, with 7 bases between.

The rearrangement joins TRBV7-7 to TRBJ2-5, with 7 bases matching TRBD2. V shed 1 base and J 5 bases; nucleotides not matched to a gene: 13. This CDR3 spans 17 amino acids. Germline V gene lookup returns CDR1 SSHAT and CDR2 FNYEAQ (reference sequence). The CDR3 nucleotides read TGTGCCAGCAGCTTAGTCCCCCCAGGGCTGGGAGGGGAGACCCAGTACTTC. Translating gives CASSLVPPGLGGETQYF.

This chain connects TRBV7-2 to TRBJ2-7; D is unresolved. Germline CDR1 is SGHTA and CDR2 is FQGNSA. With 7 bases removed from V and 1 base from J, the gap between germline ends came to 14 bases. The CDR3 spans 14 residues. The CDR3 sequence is CASTPAGGSYEQYF. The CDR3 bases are TGTGCCAGCACCCCGGCTGGCGGATCCTACGAGCAGTACTTC.

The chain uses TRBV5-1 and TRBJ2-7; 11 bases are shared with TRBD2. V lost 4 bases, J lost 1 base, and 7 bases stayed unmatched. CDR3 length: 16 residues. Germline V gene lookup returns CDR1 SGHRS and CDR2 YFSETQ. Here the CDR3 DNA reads TGCGCCAGCAGCCCTCTGACTAGCGGGGCGTCCTACGAGCAGTACTTC. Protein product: CASSPLTSGASYEQYF.

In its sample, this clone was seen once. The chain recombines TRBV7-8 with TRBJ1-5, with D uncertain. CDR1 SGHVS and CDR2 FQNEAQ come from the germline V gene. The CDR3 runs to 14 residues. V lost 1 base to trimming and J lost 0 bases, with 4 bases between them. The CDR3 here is CASSLVYSNQPQHF. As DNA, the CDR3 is TGTGCCAGCAGCTTAGTGTATAGCAATCAGCCCCAGCATTTT.

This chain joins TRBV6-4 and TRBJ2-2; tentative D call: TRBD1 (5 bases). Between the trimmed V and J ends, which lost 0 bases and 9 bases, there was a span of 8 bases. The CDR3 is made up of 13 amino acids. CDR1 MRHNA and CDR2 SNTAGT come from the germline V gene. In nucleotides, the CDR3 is TGTGCCAGCAGTGACTCTGGGGCAAGGGAGCTGTTTTTT. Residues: CASSDSGARELFF.

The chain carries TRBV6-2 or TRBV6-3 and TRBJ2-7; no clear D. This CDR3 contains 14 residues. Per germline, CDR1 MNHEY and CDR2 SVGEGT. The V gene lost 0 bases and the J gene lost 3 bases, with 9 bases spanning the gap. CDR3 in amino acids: CASSYSRHLYEQYF. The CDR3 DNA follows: TGTGCCAGCAGTTACTCGCGACACCTCTACGAGCAGTACTTC.

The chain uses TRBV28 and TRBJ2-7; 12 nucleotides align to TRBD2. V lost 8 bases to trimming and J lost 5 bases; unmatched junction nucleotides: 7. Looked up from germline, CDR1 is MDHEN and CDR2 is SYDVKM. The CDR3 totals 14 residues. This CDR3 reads CASPPSGRADEQYF. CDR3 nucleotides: TGTGCCAGCCCCCCTAGCGGGAGGGCGGACGAGCAGTACTTC.

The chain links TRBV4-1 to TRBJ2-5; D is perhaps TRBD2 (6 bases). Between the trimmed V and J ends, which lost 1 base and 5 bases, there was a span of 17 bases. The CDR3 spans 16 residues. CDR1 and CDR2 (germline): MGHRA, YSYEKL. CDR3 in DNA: TGCGCCAGCAGCCAAGTCCGAAGGGCGGGGCGCGAGACCCAGTACTTC. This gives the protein CASSQVRRAGRETQYF.